This TCR beta chain was profiled in a study of CD8 T cells in Susac syndrome (dated by TCRdb to the late 2010s). About the full investigation: Of the Susac syndrome patients who were sequenced, roughly eight were in clinical remission while more than five had clinically active disease. At the time of blood withdrawal, Susac syndrome patients were either therapy-naive, taking corticosteroids (with some also receiving IVIg), or on IVIg alone. The study used repertoire sequencing to test whether antigen drove CD8+ T cell activation and differentiation in Susac syndrome. Summary of the overall study and its limitations: The study acknowledged that relatively few individuals were included in the TCR sequencing and HLA analysis. No clonal expansion was detected in the CD4+ T cell repertoire of Susac syndrome patients.

Peripheral blood CD8+ and CD4+ T cells from healthy donors, Susac syndrome patients and multiple sclerosis patients were profiled using high-throughput TCR beta sequencing. The Susac syndrome patients fulfilled recently defined diagnostic criteria for either definite or probable disease. CD8+ TEMRA cells were enriched by FACS, while bulk CD8+ and CD4+ T cells were purified by magnetic negative isolation. Blood was collected in EDTA tubes and processed within 24 hours, with PBMCs isolated through density gradient centrifugation. PBMCs destined for TCR sequencing were cryopreserved in liquid nitrogen and later thawed in a 37 °C water bath. A purity of at least 90% was achieved for sorted or isolated CD4+, CD8+ and CD8+ TEMRA cells. RNA was extracted using the RNeasy kit, and about 0.45 to 1 ug of the RNA was reverse transcribed with random hexamers. The immunoSEQ multiplex PCR assay, which covers 54 Vbeta and 13 Jbeta segments, was used to amplify TCR beta CDR3 regions. PCR amplification bias was corrected by using a synthetic template baseline for primer optimization and computational correction. In the source study's methods: Reads were assigned to V, D and J genes according to IMGT and analyzed in immunoSEQ Analyzer, with only productive sequences retained. Clonality was computed as one minus Shannon entropy normalized by log2 of the number of productive unique sequences. For each patient and control, public and private clones were evaluated among the 100 most prevalent clones. Clones were defined as Susac-specific when absent from the healthy and MS cohorts, from about a thousand published viral clones and from other ImmuneACCESS disease sequences. TCRdb itself trimmed the public reads at Q25 with fastp, ran MiXCR and retained productive beta chains. Identical CDR3 protein sequences are pooled into one entry, listed with their most common genes and DNA. TCRdb, not the original authors, processed these V and J calls. The sample table lists 71,000 or so distinct CDR3 sequences, around 93% of them with a count of one. More than 0.13% of the sample is taken by the ten largest.

Clipping removes 7 bases from V and 4 bases from J, with 12 as the unmatched junction base count. Sequences MDHEN (CDR1) and SYDVKM (CDR2) are obtained from the germline V gene. Reading from cysteine to phenylalanine, the CDR3 counts 16 amino acids. Only the CDR3 portion is preserved as DNA: 48 bases, with reading frame beginning at the first base. Details on this clonotype: Its antigen has not been determined. No much larger clonotype is one base removed from it; base qualities were not supplied.

This chain is built from TRBV28 and TRBJ2-7, with 11 junctional bases fitting TRBD2. This receptor was obtained from a human donor with Susac syndrome. The specimen sequenced was CD4+ T cells from PBMCs. The CDR3 sequence is CASITLAGGREYEQYF. The DNA is TGTGCCAGCATCACCCTAGCGGGGGGCCGGGAGTACGAGCAGTACTTC.